These T cell receptor beta chains were read from a single sample in a study of monozygotic twins with inflammatory bowel disease. After re-calling the 5' RACE reads, TCRdb lists one entry per CDR3 protein, DNA absent. This table holds about 140,000 distinct CDR3 sequences. Sequences were obtained from blood. The receptors stem from a human donor with ulcerative colitis or Crohn's disease, or a healthy co-twin of an affected twin (not recorded which). CDR3s include the opening cysteine and the closing phenylalanine or tryptophan.

j_gene | len | v_gene | CDR3aa
TRBJ2-7 | 12 | TRBV7-3 | CASSRFLMEQYF
TRBJ2-7 | 16 | TRBV7-2 | CASSSRGGPRSYEQYF
TRBJ2-7 | 15 | TRBV5-1 | CASSGTSGGTYEQYF
TRBJ2-1 | 13 | TRBV18 | CASSPPGANEQFF
TRBJ2-1 | 15 | TRBV9 | CASSVAGDHYNEQFF
TRBJ2-7 | 14 | TRBV29-1 | CSVGPRAGPYEQYF
TRBJ1-2 | 16 | TRBV14 | CASSQGQGRSLYGYTF
TRBJ2-7 | 16 | TRBV6-5 | CASSYPAGDLSYEQYF
TRBJ1-5 | 17 | TRBV5-1 | CASSLDGQGRGLQPQHF
TRBJ2-3 | 17 | TRBV6-5 | CASSYESPGGPTDTQYF
TRBJ2-1 | 15 | TRBV5-4 | CASSTKAGDTYEQFF
TRBJ2-4 | 15 | TRBV12-3/TRBV12-4 | CASSPASGAKNIQYF
TRBJ2-1 | 17 | TRBV7-9 | CASSASRDRRFGDEQFF
TRBJ2-1 | 12 | TRBV7-2 | CASSGLAGLWVF
TRBJ1-1 | 12 | TRBV20-1 | CSARDNRDEAFF
TRBJ2-7 | 14 | TRBV12-3/TRBV12-4 | CASSFLRTGREQYF
TRBJ1-2 | 14 | TRBV7-9 | CASNFIPPDYGYTF
TRBJ2-3 | 15 | TRBV12-3/TRBV12-4 | CASRLGPVDTDTQYF